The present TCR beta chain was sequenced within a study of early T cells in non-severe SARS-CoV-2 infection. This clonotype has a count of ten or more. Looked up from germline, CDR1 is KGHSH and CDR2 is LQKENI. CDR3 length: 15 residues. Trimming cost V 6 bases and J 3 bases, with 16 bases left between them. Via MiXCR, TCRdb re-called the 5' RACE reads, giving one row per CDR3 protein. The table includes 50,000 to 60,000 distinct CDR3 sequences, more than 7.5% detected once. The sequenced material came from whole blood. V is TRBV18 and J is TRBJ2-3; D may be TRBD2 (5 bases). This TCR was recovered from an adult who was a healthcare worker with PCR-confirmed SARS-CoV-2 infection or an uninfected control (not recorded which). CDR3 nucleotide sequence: TGTGCCAGCTCCTGGACGGACTCCAAGACAGATACGCAGTATTTT. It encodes CASSWTDSKTDTQYF.